This T cell receptor beta chain was recorded in a study of regulatory T cells in long-lasting Graves disease. Germline assignment: CDR1 LGHNT and CDR2 FRNRAP. The CDR3 contains 15 residues. This clonotype was counted a few times. The junction shows a germline mismatch at one end, possibly a read error. Time point indicated: newly diagnosed GD, antithyroid drugs for less than 3 months. PBMC-derived RNA was used for the TCR library. Both iRepertoire HTBI primers and Arm-PCR of CDR3 regions were used to build the TCR beta libraries. TCRdb analysed the multiplex PCR reads with MiXCR anew, one entry per CDR3 protein. The sample lists roughly 380,000 distinct CDR3 sequences, around a sixth occurring once.

The chain has TRBV12-5 and TRBJ1-2, with D perhaps matching TRBD1 (5 bases). This clonotype was obtained from a female donor with Graves disease. Sequencing was performed on peripheral blood mononuclear cells (PBMCs), taken at new diagnosis, from a patient treated with antithyroid drugs. CDR3 loop: CASGLGGTEIHGYAF. The CDR3, as DNA: TGTGCTAGTGGTTTGGGCGGGACGGAGATACATGGCTACGCCTTC.